The present T cell receptor (beta chain) was sequenced within a study of T cell repertoires in cytomegalovirus infection. Study-level background: Public TCR beta signatures were indicative of both CMV infection and a matching HLA type.

The CDR3 has 10 residues. V lost 3 bases, J lost 8 bases, and 5 bases lay in between. The germline gives CDR1 DFQATT, CDR2 SNEGSKA (reference sequence). Each CDR3 protein gets one entry after TCRdb re-called the reads with MiXCR. The sample yields more than 200,000 distinct CDR3 sequences, roughly 10% seen once. This clonotype was detected many times. Its matching antigen is unknown. Findings of the study overall: Clonotype analysis showed dominance of the ex vivo response by HLA-C-restricted CMV-specific TCR beta clonotypes. Summed frequency of shared TCR beta families picked out CMV carriers who also had the relevant HLA.

Sequenced material: PBMCs. V is TRBV20-1 and J is TRBJ2-1, with D unresolved. The source is a human donor in good health (CMV status not recorded). Some clones in this sample may be carry-over from other donors' samples. The CDR3 coding sequence is TGCAGTGCTAGGCGAGATGAGCAGTTCTTC. Translating gives CSARRDEQFF.